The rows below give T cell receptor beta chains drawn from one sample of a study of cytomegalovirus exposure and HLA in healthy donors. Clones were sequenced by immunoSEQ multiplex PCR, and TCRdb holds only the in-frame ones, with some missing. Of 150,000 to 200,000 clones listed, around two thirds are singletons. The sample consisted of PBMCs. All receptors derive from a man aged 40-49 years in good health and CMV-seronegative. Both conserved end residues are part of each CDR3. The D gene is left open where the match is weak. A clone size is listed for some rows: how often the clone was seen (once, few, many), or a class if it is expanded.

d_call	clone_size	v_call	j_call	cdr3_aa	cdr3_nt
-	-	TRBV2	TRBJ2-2	CASSPRQLRSGELFF	TGTGCCAGCAGTCCCCGGCAACTTCGGAGCGGGGAGCTGTTTTTT
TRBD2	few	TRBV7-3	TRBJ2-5	CASSSSSGGGQETQYF	TGTGCCAGCAGCTCCTCTTCTGGCGGGGGCCAAGAGACCCAGTACTTC
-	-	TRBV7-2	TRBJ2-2	CASTPRGVTNTGELFF	TGTGCCAGCACCCCCAGGGGTGTCACGAACACCGGGGAGCTGTTTTTT
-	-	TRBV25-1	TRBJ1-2	CASSELQDYGYTF	TGTGCCAGCAGTGAATTACAGGACTATGGCTACACCTTC
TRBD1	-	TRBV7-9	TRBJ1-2	CASSVLPGQPTSFNYGYTF	TGTGCCAGCAGCGTACTTCCGGGACAGCCTACGTCCTTTAACTATGGCTACACCTTC
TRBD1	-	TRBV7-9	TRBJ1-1	CASSLDGQGSNTEAFF	TGTGCCAGCAGCCTTGATGGACAGGGATCGAACACTGAAGCTTTCTTT
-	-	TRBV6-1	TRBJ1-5	CASSEGLGINQPQHF	TGTGCCAGCAGTGAGGGCTTGGGTATCAATCAGCCCCAGCATTTT
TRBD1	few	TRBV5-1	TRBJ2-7	CASSLTGTVPGEQYF	TGCGCCAGCAGCTTGACAGGGACAGTTCCCGGCGAGCAGTACTTC
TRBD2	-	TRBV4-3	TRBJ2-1	CASSPERIGTSYNEQFF	TGCGCCAGCAGCCCAGAAAGGATTGGGACTAGCTACAATGAGCAGTTCTTC
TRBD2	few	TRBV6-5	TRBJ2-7	CASSYPLAGAEQYF	TGTGCCAGCAGTTACCCTTTAGCGGGGGCCGAGCAGTACTTC
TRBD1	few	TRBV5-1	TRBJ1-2	CASSIGQANYGYTF	TGCGCCAGCAGCATAGGACAGGCTAACTATGGCTACACCTTC
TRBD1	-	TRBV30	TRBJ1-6	CAWSVEGGWSYNSPLHF	TGTGCCTGGAGTGTCGAAGGGGGCTGGTCCTATAATTCACCCCTCCACTTT
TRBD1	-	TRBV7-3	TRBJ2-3	CASSLYRGAADTQYF	TGTGCCAGCAGCTTGTACAGGGGAGCGGCAGATACGCAGTATTTT
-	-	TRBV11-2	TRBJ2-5	CASSSGLEETQYF	TGTGCCAGCAGCTCGGGACTGGAAGAGACCCAGTACTTC
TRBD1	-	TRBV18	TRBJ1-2	CASSPQQGAYGYTF	TGTGCCAGCTCACCACAGCAGGGGGCCTATGGCTACACCTTC
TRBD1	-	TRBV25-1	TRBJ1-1	CASSHRGRAEAFF	TGTGCCAGCAGTCACAGGGGGAGGGCTGAAGCTTTCTTT
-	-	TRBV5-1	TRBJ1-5	CASSLAGTPNQPQHF	TGCGCCAGCAGCTTGGCCGGGACACCGAATCAGCCCCAGCATTTT
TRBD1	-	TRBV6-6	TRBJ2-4	CASSPRDRADKNIQYF	TGTGCCAGCAGCCCCCGGGACAGGGCCGACAAAAACATTCAGTACTTC
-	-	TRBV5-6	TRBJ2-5	CASSLGAGETQYF	TGTGCCAGCAGCTTGGGGGCAGGAGAGACCCAGTACTTC
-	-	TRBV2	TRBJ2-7	CASSVIGREEQYF	TGTGCCAGCAGTGTAATTGGCAGGGAAGAGCAGTACTTC
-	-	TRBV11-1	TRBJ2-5	CASSIPRGAYQETQYF	TGTGCCAGCAGCATCCCTCGCGGAGCGTACCAAGAGACCCAGTACTTC
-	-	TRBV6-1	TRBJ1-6	CASSDRAFHNSPLHF	TGTGCCAGCAGTGATAGAGCCTTCCATAATTCACCCCTCCACTTT
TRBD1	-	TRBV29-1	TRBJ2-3	CSVSPGTGKDNTQYF	TGCAGCGTTAGCCCAGGGACAGGGAAGGATAATACGCAGTATTTT